What follows is one TCR beta chain and its context. In the original processing: For nucleated cells, counts were estimated from reference gene primer amplification. Assay: immunoSEQ multiplex PCR; the TCRdb copy retains only in-frame clones and omits some. That table furnishes V, J and clone size, whereas the DNA furnished D and trimming. Counted here are about 160,000 clones, approximately 84% occurring once; the ten biggest clones make up about a fifth. These data belong to a study of blood T cell repertoires in COVID-19. Study summary: T cells, B-cell-depleted T cells, or PBMCs provided the cDNA or gDNA that served as material.

CDR1 is SGHDT and CDR2 is YYEEEE in the germline V gene. The J segment lost 3 bases and the V segment lost 0 bases, leaving 2 bases of the junction unmatched. CDR3 length: 14 residues. Specimen: peripheral blood. V gene TRBV5-6 combines with J gene TRBJ1-1; 7 nucleotides agree with TRBD1. The receptor's source is a woman of 80 years or more with acute or convalescent COVID-19. The chain's CDR3 is CASSLDRGYTEAFF. CDR3 bases: TGTGCCAGCAGCTTGGACAGGGGATACACTGAAGCTTTCTTT.